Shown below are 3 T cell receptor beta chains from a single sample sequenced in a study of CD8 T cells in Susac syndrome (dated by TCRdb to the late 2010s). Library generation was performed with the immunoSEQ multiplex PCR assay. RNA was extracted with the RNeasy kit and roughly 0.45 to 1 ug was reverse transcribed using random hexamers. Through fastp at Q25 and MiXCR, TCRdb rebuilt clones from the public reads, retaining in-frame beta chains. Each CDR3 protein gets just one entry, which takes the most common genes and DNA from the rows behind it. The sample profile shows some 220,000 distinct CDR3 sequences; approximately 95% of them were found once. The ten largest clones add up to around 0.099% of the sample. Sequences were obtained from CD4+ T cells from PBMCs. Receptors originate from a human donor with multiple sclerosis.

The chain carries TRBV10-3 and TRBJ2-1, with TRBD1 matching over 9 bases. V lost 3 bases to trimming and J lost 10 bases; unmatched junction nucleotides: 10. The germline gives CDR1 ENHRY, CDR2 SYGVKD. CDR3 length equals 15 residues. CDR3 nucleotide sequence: TGTGCCATCAGTGACCCGCGGGACAGGGCTGGGGAGCAGTTCTTC. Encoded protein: CAISDPRDRAGEQFF.

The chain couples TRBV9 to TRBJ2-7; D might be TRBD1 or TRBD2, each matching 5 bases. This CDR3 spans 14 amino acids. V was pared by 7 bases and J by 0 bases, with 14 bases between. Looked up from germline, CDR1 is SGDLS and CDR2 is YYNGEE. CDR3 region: CASSRDPSSYEQYF. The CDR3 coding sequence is TGTGCCAGCTCCCGGGACCCGAGCTCCTACGAGCAGTACTTC.

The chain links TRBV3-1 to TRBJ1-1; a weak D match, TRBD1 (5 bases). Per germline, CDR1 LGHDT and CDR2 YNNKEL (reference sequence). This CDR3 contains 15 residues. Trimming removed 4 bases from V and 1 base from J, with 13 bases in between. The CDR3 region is CASSPFGGGNTEAFF. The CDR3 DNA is TGTGCCAGCAGCCCCTTTGGGGGTGGGAACACTGAAGCTTTCTTT.